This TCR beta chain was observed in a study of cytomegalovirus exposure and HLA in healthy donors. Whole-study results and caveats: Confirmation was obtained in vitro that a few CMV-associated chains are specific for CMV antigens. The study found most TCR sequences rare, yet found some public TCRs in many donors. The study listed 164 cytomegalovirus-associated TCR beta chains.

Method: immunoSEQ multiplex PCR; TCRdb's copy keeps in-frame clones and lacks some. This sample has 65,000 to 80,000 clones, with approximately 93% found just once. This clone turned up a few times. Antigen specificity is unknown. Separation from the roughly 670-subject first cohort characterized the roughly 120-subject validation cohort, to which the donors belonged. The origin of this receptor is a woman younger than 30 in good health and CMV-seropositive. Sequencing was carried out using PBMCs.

CDR3 protein: CASSQARSPVSRRELFF. CDR3 sequence (DNA): TGCGCCAGCAGCCAAGCGAGGAGCCCTGTATCCCGGCGGGAGCTGTTTTTT. The chain couples TRBV4-3 to TRBJ2-2; D gene unclear. V was trimmed by 1 base and J by 9 bases, leaving 21 bases between them. The germline V gene has CDR1 LGHNA and CDR2 YSLEER. This CDR3 has 17 residues.